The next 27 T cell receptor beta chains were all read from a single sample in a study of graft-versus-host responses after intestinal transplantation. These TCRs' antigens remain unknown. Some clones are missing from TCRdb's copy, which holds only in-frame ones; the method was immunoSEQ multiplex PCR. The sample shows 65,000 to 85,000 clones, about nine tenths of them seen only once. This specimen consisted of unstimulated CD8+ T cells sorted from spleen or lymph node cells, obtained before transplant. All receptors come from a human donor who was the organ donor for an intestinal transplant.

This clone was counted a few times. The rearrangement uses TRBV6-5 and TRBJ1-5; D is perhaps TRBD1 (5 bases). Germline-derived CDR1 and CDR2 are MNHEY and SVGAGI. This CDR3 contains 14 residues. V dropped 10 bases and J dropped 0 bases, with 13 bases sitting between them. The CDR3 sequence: CAIGTGDSNQPQHF. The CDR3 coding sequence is TGTGCCATAGGGACCGGTGATAGCAATCAGCCCCAGCATTTT.

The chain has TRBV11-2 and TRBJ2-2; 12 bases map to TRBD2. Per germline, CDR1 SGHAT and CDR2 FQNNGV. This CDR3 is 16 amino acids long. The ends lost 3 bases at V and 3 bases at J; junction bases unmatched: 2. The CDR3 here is CASSFGLAGYTGELFF. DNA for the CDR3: TGTGCCAGCAGCTTCGGACTAGCGGGGTACACCGGGGAGCTGTTTTTT.

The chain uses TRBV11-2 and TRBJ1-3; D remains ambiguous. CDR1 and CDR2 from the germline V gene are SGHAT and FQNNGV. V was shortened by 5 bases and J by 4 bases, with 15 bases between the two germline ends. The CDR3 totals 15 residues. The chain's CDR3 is CASSPYGRAGNTIYF. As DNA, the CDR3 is TGTGCCAGCAGCCCTTATGGGAGGGCCGGAAACACCATATATTTT.

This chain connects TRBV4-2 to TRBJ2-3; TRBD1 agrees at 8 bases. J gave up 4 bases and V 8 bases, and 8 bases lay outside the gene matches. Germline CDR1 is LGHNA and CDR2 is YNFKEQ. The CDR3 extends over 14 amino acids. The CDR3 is CASGGQGGADTQYF. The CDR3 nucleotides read TGTGCCAGCGGAGGACAGGGAGGAGCAGATACGCAGTATTTT.

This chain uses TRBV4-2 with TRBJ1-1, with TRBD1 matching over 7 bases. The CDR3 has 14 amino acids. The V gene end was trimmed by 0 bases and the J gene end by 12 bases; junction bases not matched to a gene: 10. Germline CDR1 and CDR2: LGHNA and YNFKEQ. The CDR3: CASSQDLEDRETFF. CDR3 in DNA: TGTGCCAGCAGCCAAGATCTGGAAGACAGGGAGACTTTCTTT.

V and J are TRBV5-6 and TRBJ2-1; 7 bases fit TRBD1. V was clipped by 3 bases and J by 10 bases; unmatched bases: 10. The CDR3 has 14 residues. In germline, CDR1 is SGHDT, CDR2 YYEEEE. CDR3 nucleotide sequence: TGTGCCAGCAGCTCCCCGGGACAGTCTTTGGAGCAGTTCTTC. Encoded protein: CASSSPGQSLEQFF.

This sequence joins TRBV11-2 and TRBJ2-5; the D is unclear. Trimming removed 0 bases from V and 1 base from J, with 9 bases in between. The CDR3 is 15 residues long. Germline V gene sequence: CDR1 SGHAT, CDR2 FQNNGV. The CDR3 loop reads CASSLERAVQETQYF. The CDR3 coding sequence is TGTGCCAGCAGCTTAGAAAGGGCGGTCCAAGAGACCCAGTACTTC.

The CDR3 spells CASSEDAGATEAFF. The CDR3 bases are TGCGCCAGCTCCGAGGACGCAGGGGCAACTGAAGCTTTCTTT. This chain links TRBV10-2 with TRBJ1-1, with D possibly being TRBD1 (6 bases). The CDR3 loop spans 14 amino acids. Germline assignment: CDR1 WSHSY and CDR2 SAAADI. Trimming took off 8 bases at V and 5 bases at J, with 18 bases between the two ends.

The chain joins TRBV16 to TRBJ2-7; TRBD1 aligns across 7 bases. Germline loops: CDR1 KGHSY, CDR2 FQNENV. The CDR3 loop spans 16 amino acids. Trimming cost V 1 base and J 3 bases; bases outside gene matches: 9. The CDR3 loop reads CASSQWPHRGDYEQYF. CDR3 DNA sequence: TGTGCCAGCAGCCAATGGCCGCACAGGGGCGACTACGAGCAGTACTTC.

CDR3 nucleotide sequence: TGCGCCAGCAGCCAAGGACAGGGGATCTACGAGCAGTACTTC. The encoded protein is CASSQGQGIYEQYF. The chain recombines TRBV4-1 with TRBJ2-7, with TRBD1 matching over 8 bases. Germline lookup yields CDR1 MGHRA and CDR2 YSYEKL. J gave up 3 bases and V 1 base, and 2 bases lay outside the gene matches. CDR3 length: 14 amino acids.

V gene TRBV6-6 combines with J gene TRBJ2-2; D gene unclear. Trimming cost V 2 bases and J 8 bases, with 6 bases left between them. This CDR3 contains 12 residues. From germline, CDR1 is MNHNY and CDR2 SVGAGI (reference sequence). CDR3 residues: CASSYRVGELFF. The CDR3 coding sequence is TGTGCCAGCAGTTACCGGGTAGGGGAGCTGTTTTTT.

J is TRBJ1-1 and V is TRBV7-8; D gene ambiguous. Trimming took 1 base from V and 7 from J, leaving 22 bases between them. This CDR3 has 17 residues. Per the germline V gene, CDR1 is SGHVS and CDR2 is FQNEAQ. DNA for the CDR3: TGTGCCAGCAGCTTAGATGAAACAACGGATTTACCCGTTGAAGCTTTCTTT. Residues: CASSLDETTDLPVEAFF.

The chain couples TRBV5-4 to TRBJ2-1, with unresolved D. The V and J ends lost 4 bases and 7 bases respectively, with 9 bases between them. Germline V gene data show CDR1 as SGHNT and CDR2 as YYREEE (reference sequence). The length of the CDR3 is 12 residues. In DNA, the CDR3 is TGTGCCAGCAGCGCTTCTTTGAATGAGCAGTTCTTC. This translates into CASSASLNEQFF.

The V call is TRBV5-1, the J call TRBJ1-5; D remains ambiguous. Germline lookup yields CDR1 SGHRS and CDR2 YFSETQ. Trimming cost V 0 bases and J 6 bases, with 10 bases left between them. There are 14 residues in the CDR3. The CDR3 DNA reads TGCGCCAGCAGCTTGGAGTTTGGAGTTCAGCCCCAGCATTTT. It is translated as CASSLEFGVQPQHF. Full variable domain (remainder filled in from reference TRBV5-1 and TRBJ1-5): KAGVTQTPRYLIKTRGQQVTLSCSPISGHRSVSWYQQTPGQGLQFLFEYFSETQRNKGNFPGRFSGRQFSNSRSEMNVSTLELGDSALYLCASSLEFGVQPQHFGDGTRLSIL.

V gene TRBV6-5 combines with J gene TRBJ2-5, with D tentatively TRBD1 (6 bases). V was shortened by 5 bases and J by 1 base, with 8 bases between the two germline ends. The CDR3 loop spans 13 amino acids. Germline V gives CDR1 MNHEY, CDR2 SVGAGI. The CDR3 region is CASSPDSQETQYF. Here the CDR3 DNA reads TGTGCCAGCAGTCCGGACAGCCAAGAGACCCAGTACTTC.

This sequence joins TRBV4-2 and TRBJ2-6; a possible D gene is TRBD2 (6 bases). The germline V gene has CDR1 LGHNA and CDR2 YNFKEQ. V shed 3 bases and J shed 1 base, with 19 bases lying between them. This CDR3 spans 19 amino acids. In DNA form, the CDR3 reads TGTGCCAGCAGCCATGGACCGAGCGGGTCCTCTTCTGGGGCCAACGTCCTGACTTTC. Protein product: CASSHGPSGSSSGANVLTF.

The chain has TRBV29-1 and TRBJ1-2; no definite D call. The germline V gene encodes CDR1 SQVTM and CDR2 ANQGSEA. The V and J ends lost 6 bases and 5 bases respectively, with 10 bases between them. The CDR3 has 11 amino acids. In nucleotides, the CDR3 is TGCAGCGTAGAGGGATTTTATGGCTACACCTTC. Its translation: CSVEGFYGYTF. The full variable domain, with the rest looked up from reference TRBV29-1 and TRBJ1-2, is SAVISQKPSRDICQRGTSLTIQCQVDSQVTMMFWYRQQPGQSLTLIATANQGSEATYESGFVIDKFPISRPNLTFSTLTVSNMSPEDSSIYLCSVEGFYGYTFGSGTRLTVV.

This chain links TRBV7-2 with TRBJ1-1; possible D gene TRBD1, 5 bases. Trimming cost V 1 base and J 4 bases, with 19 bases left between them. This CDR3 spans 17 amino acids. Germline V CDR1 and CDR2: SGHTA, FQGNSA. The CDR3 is CASSLVVERGFSTEAFF. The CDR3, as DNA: TGTGCCAGCAGCTTAGTGGTGGAAAGGGGTTTCTCCACTGAAGCTTTCTTT.

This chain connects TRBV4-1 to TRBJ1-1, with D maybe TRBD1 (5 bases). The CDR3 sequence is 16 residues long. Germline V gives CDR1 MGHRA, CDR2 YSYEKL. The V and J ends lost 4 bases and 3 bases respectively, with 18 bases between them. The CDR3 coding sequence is TGCGCCAGCAGCCCCATTCCCACCGGGGGGTACACTGAAGCTTTCTTT. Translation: CASSPIPTGGYTEAFF.

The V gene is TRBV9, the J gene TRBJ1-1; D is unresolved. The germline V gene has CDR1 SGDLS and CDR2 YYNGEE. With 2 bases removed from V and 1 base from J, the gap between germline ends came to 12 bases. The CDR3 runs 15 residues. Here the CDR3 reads CASSVDWVGNTEAFF. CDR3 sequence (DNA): TGTGCCAGCAGCGTTGACTGGGTTGGGAACACTGAAGCTTTCTTT.

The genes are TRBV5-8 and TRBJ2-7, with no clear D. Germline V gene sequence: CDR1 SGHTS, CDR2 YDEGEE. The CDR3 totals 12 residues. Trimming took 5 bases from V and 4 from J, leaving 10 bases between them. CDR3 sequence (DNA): TGTGCCAGCAGGCAAGGACCGTACGAGCAGTACTTC. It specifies CASRQGPYEQYF.

The CDR3 reads CASSLIGSAGGPSTDTQYF. In DNA, the CDR3 is TGTGCCAGCAGCTTAATCGGGTCAGCGGGGGGCCCTAGCACAGATACGCAGTATTTT. The chain couples TRBV7-3 to TRBJ2-3; 9 positions agree with TRBD2. CDR3 length: 19 amino acids. Trimming cost V 1 base and J 0 bases; bases outside gene matches: 11. Germline CDR1 is SGHTA and CDR2 is FQGTGA.

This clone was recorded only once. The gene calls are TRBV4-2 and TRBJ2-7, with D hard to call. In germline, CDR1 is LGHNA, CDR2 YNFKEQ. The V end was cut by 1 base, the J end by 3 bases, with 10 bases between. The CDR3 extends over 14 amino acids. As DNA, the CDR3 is TGTGCCAGCAGCCAAGTTGAAGCTGACTACGAGCAGTACTTC. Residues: CASSQVEADYEQYF.

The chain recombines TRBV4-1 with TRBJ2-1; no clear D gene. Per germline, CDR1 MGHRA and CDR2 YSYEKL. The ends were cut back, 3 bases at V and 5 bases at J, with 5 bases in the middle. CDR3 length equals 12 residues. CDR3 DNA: TGCGCCAGCAGCCACCCTGACAATGAGCAGTTCTTC. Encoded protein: CASSHPDNEQFF.

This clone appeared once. CDR3 nucleotides: TGTGCCAGCGCACTAGACAATGAGCAGTTCTTC. Its protein is CASALDNEQFF. This chain links TRBV2 with TRBJ2-1; TRBD2 might be the D (5 bases). V was pared by 8 bases and J by 5 bases, with 7 bases between. This CDR3 is built from 11 residues. Germline values: CDR1 SNHLY, CDR2 FYNNEI.

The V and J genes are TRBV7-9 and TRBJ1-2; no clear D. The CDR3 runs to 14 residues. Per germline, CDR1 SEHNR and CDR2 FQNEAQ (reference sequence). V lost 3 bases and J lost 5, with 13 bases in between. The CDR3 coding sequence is TGTGCCAGCAGCTTTAGCTATGTCGAGTATGGCTACACCTTC. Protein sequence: CASSFSYVEYGYTF.

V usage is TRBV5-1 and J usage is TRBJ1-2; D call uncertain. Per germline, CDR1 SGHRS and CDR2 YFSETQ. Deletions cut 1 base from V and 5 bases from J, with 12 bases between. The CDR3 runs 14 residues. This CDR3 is CASSLFNGGYGYTF. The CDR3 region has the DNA TGCGCCAGCAGCTTGTTTAACGGAGGATATGGCTACACCTTC. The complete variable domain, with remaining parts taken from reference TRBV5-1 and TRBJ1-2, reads KAGVTQTPRYLIKTRGQQVTLSCSPISGHRSVSWYQQTPGQGLQFLFEYFSETQRNKGNFPGRFSGRQFSNSRSEMNVSTLELGDSALYLCASSLFNGGYGYTFGSGTRLTVV.